This T cell receptor (beta chain) was documented in a study of early T cells in non-severe SARS-CoV-2 infection. Findings of the study overall: Private and CD4 specificities were missed by VDJdb matching, which favored anti-spike CD8 responses.

Trimming at V came to 2 bases and at J to 1 base, leaving 1 base not matched to a gene. The CDR3 runs to 14 residues. The V gene's germline CDR1 is SEHNR and CDR2 FQNEAQ (reference sequence). A word on this clonotype: The antigen remains unidentified.

One entry per CDR3 protein, called by TCRdb with MiXCR from the 5' RACE reads. The sample carries about 82,000 distinct CDR3 sequences, over 10% recorded once. The receptor's source is an adult who was a healthcare worker with PCR-confirmed SARS-CoV-2 infection or an uninfected control (not recorded which). The rearrangement uses TRBV7-9 and TRBJ2-7; 8 bases align to TRBD1. Sequenced: whole blood. The CDR3 DNA follows: TGTGCCAGCAGCTTAACAGGGGGTTCCTACGAGCAGTACTTC. Residues: CASSLTGGSYEQYF.